The source of this T cell receptor (beta chain) is a study of blood T cell repertoires in COVID-19. Study-wide background: Samples came from the United States, Italy and Spain, spanning acute and convalescent COVID-19. T cells, B-cell-depleted T cells, or PBMCs provided the cDNA or gDNA that served as material.

TCRdb keeps only in-frame clones here, not all; method: immunoSEQ multiplex PCR. The sample lists fewer than 60,000 clones, over 85% seen once, with about 1% in the top ten. This CDR3 is built from 14 residues. CDR1 SGHAT and CDR2 FQDESV come from the germline V gene (reference sequence). The ends were cut back, 5 bases at V and 3 bases at J, with 12 bases in the middle. Patients from Seattle were sampled longitudinally, starting during active infection. This chain connects TRBV11-1 to TRBJ2-3, with D perhaps TRBD2 (5 bases). The TCR comes from a man aged 60 to 75 with COVID-19, enrolled during active disease. Source material: peripheral blood. The CDR3 region is CASSLSTRTDTQYF. CDR3 DNA: TGTGCCAGCAGCCTATCCACTAGGACAGATACGCAGTATTTT.